The sample holds many counts of the clone carrying this TCR beta chain. Patients included in sequencing had previously demonstrated CD8+CD57+ cell expansion by flow cytometry. Genomic DNA constituted the template upon which TCR beta VDJ and CDR3 profiling was performed. Via MiXCR, TCRdb re-called the reads, giving one row per CDR3 protein. The sample lists roughly 260,000 distinct CDR3 sequences, approximately 45% occurring once. These data originate in a study of CD8+CD57+ T cells in acquired aplastic anemia. Study as a whole: Sorted CD4+ plus CD8+ cells gave DNA averaging roughly 3.2 ug.

V was cut by 3 bases and J by 7 bases, with 15 bases left in between. CDR1 LNHNV and CDR2 YYDKDF come from the germline V gene (reference sequence). The length of the CDR3 is 15 residues. The gene calls are TRBV15 and TRBJ1-4; no clear D gene. Sample: sorted CD4+, CD8+, or CD8+CD57+ T cells (not recorded which) from PBMCs. This TCR was recovered from a human donor with aplastic anemia. The CDR3 region is CATSRSVTRGEKLFF. CDR3 coding DNA: TGTGCCACCAGCAGGTCCGTTACCCGGGGTGAAAAACTGTTTTTT.